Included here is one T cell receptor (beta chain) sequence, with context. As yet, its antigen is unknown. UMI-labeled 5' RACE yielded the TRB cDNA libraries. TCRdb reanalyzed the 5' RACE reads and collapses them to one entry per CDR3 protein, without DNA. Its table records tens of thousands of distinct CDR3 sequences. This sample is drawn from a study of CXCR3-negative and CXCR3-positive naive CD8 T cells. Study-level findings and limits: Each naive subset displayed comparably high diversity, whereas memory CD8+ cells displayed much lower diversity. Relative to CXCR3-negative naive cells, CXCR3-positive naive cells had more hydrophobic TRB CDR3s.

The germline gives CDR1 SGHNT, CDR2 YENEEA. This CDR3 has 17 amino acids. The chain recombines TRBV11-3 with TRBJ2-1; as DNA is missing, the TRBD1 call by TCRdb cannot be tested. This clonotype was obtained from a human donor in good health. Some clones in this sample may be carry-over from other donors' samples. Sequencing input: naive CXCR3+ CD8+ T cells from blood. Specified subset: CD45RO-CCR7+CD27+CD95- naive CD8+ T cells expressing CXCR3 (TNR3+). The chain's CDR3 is CASSQGERQGNYNEQFF.